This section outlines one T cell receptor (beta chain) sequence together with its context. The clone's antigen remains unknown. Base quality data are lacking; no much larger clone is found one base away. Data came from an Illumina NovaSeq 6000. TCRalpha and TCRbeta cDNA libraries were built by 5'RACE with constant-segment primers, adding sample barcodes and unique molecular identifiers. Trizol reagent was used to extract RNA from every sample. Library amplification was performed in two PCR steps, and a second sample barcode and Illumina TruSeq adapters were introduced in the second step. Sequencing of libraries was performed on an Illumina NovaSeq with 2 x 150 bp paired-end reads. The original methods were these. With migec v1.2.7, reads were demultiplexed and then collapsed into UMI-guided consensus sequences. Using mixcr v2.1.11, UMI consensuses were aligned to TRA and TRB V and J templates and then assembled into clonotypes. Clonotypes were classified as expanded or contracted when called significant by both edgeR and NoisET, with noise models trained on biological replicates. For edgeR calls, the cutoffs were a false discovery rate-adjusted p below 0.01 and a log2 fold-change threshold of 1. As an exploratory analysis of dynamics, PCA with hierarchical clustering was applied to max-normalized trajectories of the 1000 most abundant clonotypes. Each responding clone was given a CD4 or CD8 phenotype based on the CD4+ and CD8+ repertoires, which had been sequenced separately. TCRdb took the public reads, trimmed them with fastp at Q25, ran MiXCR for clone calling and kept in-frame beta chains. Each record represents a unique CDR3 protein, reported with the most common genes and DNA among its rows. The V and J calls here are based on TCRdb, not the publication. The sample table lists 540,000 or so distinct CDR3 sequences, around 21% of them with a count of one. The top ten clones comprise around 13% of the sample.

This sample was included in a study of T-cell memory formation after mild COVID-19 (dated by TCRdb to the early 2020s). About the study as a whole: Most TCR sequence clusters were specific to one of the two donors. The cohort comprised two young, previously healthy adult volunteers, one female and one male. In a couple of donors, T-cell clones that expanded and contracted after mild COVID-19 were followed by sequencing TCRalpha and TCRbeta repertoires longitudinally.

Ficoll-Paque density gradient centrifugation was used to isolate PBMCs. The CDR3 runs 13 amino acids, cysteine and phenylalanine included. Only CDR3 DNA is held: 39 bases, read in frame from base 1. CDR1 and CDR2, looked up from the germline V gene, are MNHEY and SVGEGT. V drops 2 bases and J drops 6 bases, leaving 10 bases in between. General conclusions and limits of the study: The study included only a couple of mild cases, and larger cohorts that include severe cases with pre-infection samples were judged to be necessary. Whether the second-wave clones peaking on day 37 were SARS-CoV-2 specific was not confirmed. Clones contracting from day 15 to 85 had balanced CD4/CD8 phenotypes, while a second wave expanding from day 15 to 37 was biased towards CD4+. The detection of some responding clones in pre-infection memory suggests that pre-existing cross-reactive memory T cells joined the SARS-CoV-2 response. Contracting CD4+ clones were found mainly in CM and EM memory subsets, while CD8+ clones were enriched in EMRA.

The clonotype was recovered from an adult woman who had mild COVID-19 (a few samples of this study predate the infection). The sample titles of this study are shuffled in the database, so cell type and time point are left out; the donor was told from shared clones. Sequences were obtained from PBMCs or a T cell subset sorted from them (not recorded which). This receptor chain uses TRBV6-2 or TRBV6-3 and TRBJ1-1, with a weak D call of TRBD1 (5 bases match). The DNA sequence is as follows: TGTGCCAGCAGTTACCCCACAGGCTCTGAAGCTTTCTTT. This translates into CASSYPTGSEAFF.